Shown below are 25 T cell receptor beta chains from a single sample sequenced in a study of blood T cell repertoires in COVID-19. Sequencing used immunoSEQ multiplex PCR; TCRdb keeps in-frame clones, though not all of them. In the table there are about 140,000 clones, more than 85% of which are singletons. Sequenced input: peripheral blood. The receptor set was obtained from a human donor in a cohort sampled during active COVID-19.

This rearrangement joins TRBV7-9 to TRBJ2-1; D is possibly TRBD2 (6 bases). V was trimmed by 5 bases and J by 2 bases, leaving 10 bases between them. From germline, CDR1 is SEHNR and CDR2 FQNEAQ (reference sequence). The CDR3 has 14 amino acids. In nucleotides, the CDR3 is TGTGCCAGCAGCGTCCGGGGGACCTACAATGAGCAGTTCTTC. This encodes CASSVRGTYNEQFF.

The gene calls are TRBV12-2 and TRBJ2-7; TRBD1, as called in the table, went unchecked against the DNA. TRBV12-2 corresponds to a pseudogene. The CDR3 consists of 15 residues. CDR3 protein: CASRLRRTGPYEQYF. Here the CDR3 DNA reads TGTGCAAGTCGCCTCCGACGGACAGGCCCCTACGAGCAGTACTTC.

V gene TRBV6-1 combines with J gene TRBJ1-1; D uncertain. Looked up from germline, CDR1 is MNHNS and CDR2 is SASEGT. V lost 2 bases and J 7 bases, leaving 14 bases between the germline ends. The CDR3 covers 14 residues. The CDR3 protein is CASSEPGTIFEAFF. CDR3 DNA sequence: TGTGCCAGCAGTGAACCGGGAACGATCTTTGAAGCTTTCTTT.

CDR3 in amino acids: CASSFRRQYEQYF. CDR3 in DNA: TGTGCCAGCAGTTTCCGTCGACAGTACGAGCAGTACTTC. The chain uses TRBV12-3 or TRBV12-4 and TRBJ2-7; TRBD1 is a possible D gene (5 bases). The V and J ends lost 3 bases and 4 bases respectively, with 10 bases between them. This CDR3 contains 13 residues.

This clone was seen many times. This chain joins TRBV6-1 and TRBJ2-1; perhaps TRBD2 as D (7 bases). The germline CDR1 and CDR2 sequences are MNHNS and SASEGT. V was cut by 3 bases and J by 6 bases, with 15 bases left in between. This CDR3 has 15 amino acids. This CDR3 is CASSDKFGGLNEQFF. Here the CDR3 DNA reads TGTGCCAGCAGTGATAAGTTCGGGGGGCTCAATGAGCAGTTCTTC.

This chain joins TRBV4-2 and TRBJ2-7, with 13 bases identical to TRBD2. The CDR3 extends over 15 amino acids. The germline V gene encodes CDR1 LGHNA and CDR2 YNFKEQ. Unmatched junction bases numbered 5, after V lost 4 bases and J lost 5 bases. The CDR3 DNA is TGTGCCAGCAGCCCCGGACTAGCGGGAGCACACGAGCAGTACTTC. This translates into CASSPGLAGAHEQYF.

The chain carries TRBV7-3 and TRBJ2-3; tentatively, D is TRBD2 (6 bases). This CDR3 contains 15 residues. Trimming pared 3 bases from V and 3 bases from J, leaving 13 bases between. Germline loops: CDR1 SGHTA, CDR2 FQGTGA. The CDR3, as DNA: TGTGCCAGCAGCTTTCGAGGGACTCCTACAGATACGCAGTATTTT. It yields the protein CASSFRGTPTDTQYF.

The chain combines TRBV10-3 with TRBJ1-1; D not certain. The CDR3 spans 13 residues. V dropped 2 bases and J dropped 1 base, with 5 bases sitting between them. Germline CDR1 and CDR2: ENHRY and SYGVKD. CDR3 sequence reads: CAISERENTEAFF. DNA of the CDR3: TGTGCCATCAGTGAGAGAGAGAACACTGAAGCTTTCTTT.

The V gene is TRBV7-2, the J gene TRBJ1-2; D uncertain. V lost 5 bases and J lost 2, with 12 bases in between. The CDR3 spans 14 residues. Germline loops: CDR1 SGHTA, CDR2 FQGNSA. CDR3 sequence reads: CASSPSPGNYGYTF. Here the CDR3 DNA reads TGTGCCAGCAGCCCCTCGCCAGGAAACTATGGCTACACCTTC. The full variable domain, its missing parts supplied by reference TRBV7-2 and TRBJ1-2, is GAGVSQSPSNKVTEKGKDVELRCDPISGHTALYWYRQSLGQGLEFLIYFQGNSAPDKSGLPSDRFSAERTGGSVSTLTIQRTQQEDSAVYLCASSPSPGNYGYTFGSGTRLTVV.

The V call is TRBV3-1 (or the pseudogene TRBV3-2), the J call TRBJ2-7; D perhaps matches TRBD2 (6 bases). V gave up 3 bases and J gave up 0 bases, with 15 bases separating them. The CDR3 sequence is 16 residues long. CDR1 is LGHDT and CDR2 is YNNKEL in the germline V gene (reference sequence). The CDR3 bases are TGTGCCAGCAGCCACCCTGTGGGGACTCCCTCCTACGAGCAGTACTTC. Amino acids: CASSHPVGTPSYEQYF.

The chain carries TRBV7-3 and TRBJ2-2; the match to TRBD2 covers 8 bases. This CDR3 is built from 14 residues. The junction had 2 bases not matched to a gene; V was cut back by 1 base and J by 7 bases. CDR1 is SGHTA, CDR2 FQGTGA, per germline. The CDR3 is CASSLNREGGELFF. The DNA of the CDR3 is TGTGCCAGCAGCTTAAATCGGGAGGGCGGGGAGCTGTTTTTT.

The CDR3 DNA follows: TGTGCCAGCAGCTTAGGTATCGGGACCTACAATGAGCAGTTCTTC. This translates into CASSLGIGTYNEQFF. The chain combines TRBV11-2 with TRBJ2-1; TRBD2 is a possible D gene (5 bases). The germline V and J ends were trimmed by 1 base and 2 bases, with 9 bases remaining between them. The CDR3 has 15 amino acids. Germline V gene data show CDR1 as SGHAT and CDR2 as FQNNGV. Full variable domain (rest looked up from reference TRBV11-2 and TRBJ2-1): EAGVAQSPRYKIIEKRQSVAFWCNPISGHATLYWYQQILGQGPKLLIQFQNNGVVDDSQLPKDRFSAERLKGVDSTLKIQPAKLEDSAVYLCASSLGIGTYNEQFFGPGTRLTVL.

This clone was found once. The chain combines TRBV2 with TRBJ2-7; 8 bases agree with TRBD1. The germline V gene encodes CDR1 SNHLY and CDR2 FYNNEI. The CDR3 has 12 residues. V lost 7 bases and J lost 8; bases outside the gene matches: 7. The CDR3 DNA sequence: TGTGCCAGCAAACCAGGACAGGGCCAGCAGTACTTC. It translates to CASKPGQGQQYF.

The V call is TRBV28, the J call TRBJ2-3, with D hard to call. CDR1 is MDHEN and CDR2 is SYDVKM in the germline V gene. V was trimmed by 7 bases and J by 0 bases, leaving 11 bases between them. The CDR3 consists of 14 residues. The DNA of the CDR3 is TGTGCCAGCACTTTGTTATCTAGCACAGATACGCAGTATTTT. Amino acids: CASTLLSSTDTQYF.

The J gene is TRBJ2-5, the V gene TRBV9, with TRBD1 matching over 8 bases. Germline assignment: CDR1 SGDLS and CDR2 YYNGEE. With V trimmed by 2 bases and J by 5 bases, 14 bases remained unmatched. The CDR3 contains 17 residues. As DNA, the CDR3 is TGTGCCAGCAGCGTTGCGAGTGGCAGGGGGCGCCCGGAGACCCAGTACTTC. It is translated as CASSVASGRGRPETQYF.

The genes are TRBV18 and TRBJ2-7; 10 bases map to TRBD1. This CDR3 has 15 amino acids. V lost 3 bases, J lost 5 bases, and 7 bases stayed unmatched. Germline V gene data show CDR1 as KGHSH and CDR2 as LQKENI. The CDR3 region has the DNA TGTGCCAGCTCACCTCCGGGACAGGGGAGGCACGAGCAGTACTTC. Its translation: CASSPPGQGRHEQYF.

The genes are TRBV27 and TRBJ2-2; D is uncertain. Trimming removed 8 bases at V and 0 bases at J, with 10 bases between. Germline V gene sequence: CDR1 MNHEY, CDR2 SMNVEV (reference sequence). The length of the CDR3 is 14 residues. In nucleotides, the CDR3 is TGTGCCAGCGGCAGAAACGCGAACACCGGGGAGCTGTTTTTT. Translating it yields CASGRNANTGELFF.

This chain links TRBV11-2 with TRBJ2-2, with D perhaps matching TRBD1 (6 bases). Germline V gene data show CDR1 as SGHAT and CDR2 as FQNNGV. Trimming took 5 bases from V and 8 from J, leaving 18 bases between them. This CDR3 region has 15 residues. This chain's CDR3 is CASSRQVEVGGELFF. The CDR3, as DNA: TGTGCCAGCAGCCGACAGGTGGAAGTGGGTGGGGAGCTGTTTTTT. The complete variable domain, with remaining parts taken from reference TRBV11-2 and TRBJ2-2, reads EAGVAQSPRYKIIEKRQSVAFWCNPISGHATLYWYQQILGQGPKLLIQFQNNGVVDDSQLPKDRFSAERLKGVDSTLKIQPAKLEDSAVYLCASSRQVEVGGELFFGEGSRLTVL.

The chain recombines TRBV6-5 with TRBJ2-7; the match to TRBD1 covers 7 bases. CDR3 size: 16 residues. CDR1 and CDR2 (germline): MNHEY, SVGAGI. After removal of 0 bases from V and 3 bases from J, the junction contained 8 bases not matched to a gene. The CDR3 sequence is CASSYSTGEKDYEQYF. CDR3 coding DNA: TGTGCCAGCAGTTACTCAACAGGGGAAAAGGACTACGAGCAGTACTTC.

The chain combines TRBV4-1 with TRBJ2-1, with a weak D call TRBD1 (5 bases). V was trimmed by 1 base and J by 7 bases, leaving 17 bases between them. Germline loops: CDR1 MGHRA, CDR2 YSYEKL. This CDR3 spans 16 amino acids. The CDR3 DNA reads as TGCGCCAGCAGCCAAGCACGACAGCCTCACTTGAATGAGCAGTTCTTC. Translated, it gives CASSQARQPHLNEQFF.

The chain's CDR3 is CASSKGGAYEQYF. CDR3 bases: TGTGCCAGCAGCAAGGGAGGCGCCTACGAGCAGTACTTC. The genes are TRBV12-3 or TRBV12-4 and TRBJ2-7, with a possible D match to TRBD2 (6 bases). The CDR3 loop spans 13 amino acids. V was pared by 6 bases and J by 2 bases, with 11 bases between.

This chain joins TRBV28 and TRBJ1-4, with TRBD1 matching 12 bases. There are 18 residues in the CDR3. Germline V CDR1 and CDR2: MDHEN, SYDVKM. Unmatched junction bases numbered 12, after V lost 4 bases and J lost 6 bases. The chain's CDR3 is CASSSPGQGAIGYEKLFF. As DNA, the CDR3 is TGTGCCAGCAGTTCACCGGGACAGGGGGCGATCGGGTATGAAAAACTGTTTTTT.

The rearrangement links TRBV2 to TRBJ1-5; D not resolved. Per the germline V gene, CDR1 is SNHLY and CDR2 is FYNNEI. The CDR3 has 15 amino acids. Deletions cut 4 bases from V and 4 bases from J, with 14 bases between. The CDR3 sequence: CASSVERARNQPQHF. The CDR3 region has the DNA TGTGCCAGCAGTGTTGAGAGGGCCCGGAATCAGCCCCAGCATTTT. Filled out from reference TRBV2 and TRBJ1-5, the complete variable domain reads EPEVTQTPSHQVTQMGQEVILRCVPISNHLYFYWYRQILGQKVEFLVSFYNNEISEKSEIFDDQFSVERPDGSNFTLKIRSTKLEDSAMYFCASSVERARNQPQHFGDGTRLSIL.

The chain recombines TRBV28 with TRBJ2-2; 10 nucleotides match TRBD1. The CDR3 has 16 residues. Germline trimming cut 4 bases from V and 7 bases from J; bases unmatched to any gene: 9. Germline CDR1 is MDHEN and CDR2 is SYDVKM. The CDR3 sequence is CASSSPTGGLVGELFF. The CDR3, as DNA: TGTGCCAGCAGTTCCCCGACAGGGGGCTTAGTCGGGGAGCTGTTTTTT.

The chain carries TRBV7-2 and TRBJ2-3; a possible D gene is TRBD2 (6 bases). The germline V and J ends were trimmed by 0 bases and 4 bases, with 14 bases remaining between them. The CDR3 extends over 16 amino acids. Germline CDR1 reads SGHTA; CDR2 reads FQGNSA. The CDR3, as DNA: TGTGCCAGCAGCTTAGCGGCGGAGGGTTATTCAGATACGCAGTATTTT. It yields the protein CASSLAAEGYSDTQYF.